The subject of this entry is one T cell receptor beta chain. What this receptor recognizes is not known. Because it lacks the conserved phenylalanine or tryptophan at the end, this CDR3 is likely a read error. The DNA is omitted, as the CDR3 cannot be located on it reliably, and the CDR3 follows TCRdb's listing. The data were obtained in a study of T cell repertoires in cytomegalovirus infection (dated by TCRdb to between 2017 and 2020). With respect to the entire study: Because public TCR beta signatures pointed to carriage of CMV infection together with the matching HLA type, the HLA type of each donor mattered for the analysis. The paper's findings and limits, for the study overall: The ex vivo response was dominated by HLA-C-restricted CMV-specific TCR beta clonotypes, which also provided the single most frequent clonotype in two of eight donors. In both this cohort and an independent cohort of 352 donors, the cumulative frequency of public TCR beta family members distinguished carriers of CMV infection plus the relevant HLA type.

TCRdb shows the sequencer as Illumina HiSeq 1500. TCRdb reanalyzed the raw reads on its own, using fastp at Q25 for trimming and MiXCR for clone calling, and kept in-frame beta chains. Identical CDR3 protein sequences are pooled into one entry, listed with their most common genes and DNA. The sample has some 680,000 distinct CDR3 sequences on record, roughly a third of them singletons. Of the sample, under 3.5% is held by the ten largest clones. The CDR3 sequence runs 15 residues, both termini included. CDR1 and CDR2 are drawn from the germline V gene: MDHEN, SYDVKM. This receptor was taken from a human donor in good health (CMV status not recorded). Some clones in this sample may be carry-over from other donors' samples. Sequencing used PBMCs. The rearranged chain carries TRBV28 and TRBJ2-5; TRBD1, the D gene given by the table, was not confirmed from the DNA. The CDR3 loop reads CASKSWSLRQETKYC.